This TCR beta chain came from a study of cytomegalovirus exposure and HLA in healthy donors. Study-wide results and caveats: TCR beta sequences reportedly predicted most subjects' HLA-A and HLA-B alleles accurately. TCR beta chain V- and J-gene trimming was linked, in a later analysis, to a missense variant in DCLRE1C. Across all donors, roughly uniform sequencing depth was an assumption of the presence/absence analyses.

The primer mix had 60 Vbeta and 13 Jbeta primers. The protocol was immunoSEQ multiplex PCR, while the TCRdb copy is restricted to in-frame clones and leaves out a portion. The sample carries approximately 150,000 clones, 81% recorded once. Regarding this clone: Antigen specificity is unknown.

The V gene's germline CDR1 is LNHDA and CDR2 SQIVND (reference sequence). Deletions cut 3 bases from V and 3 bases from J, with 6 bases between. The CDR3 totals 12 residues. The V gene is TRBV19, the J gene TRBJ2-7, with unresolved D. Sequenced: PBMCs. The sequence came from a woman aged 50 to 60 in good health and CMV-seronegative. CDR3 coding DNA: TGTGCCAGTAGTATGGGCCTCTACGAGCAGTACTTC. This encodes CASSMGLYEQYF. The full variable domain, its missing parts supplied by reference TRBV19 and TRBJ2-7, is DGGITQSPKYLFRKEGQNVTLSCEQNLNHDAMYWYRQDPGQGLRLIYYSQIVNDFQKGDIAEGYSVSREKKESFPLTVTSAQKNPTAFYLCASSMGLYEQYFGPGTRLTVT.